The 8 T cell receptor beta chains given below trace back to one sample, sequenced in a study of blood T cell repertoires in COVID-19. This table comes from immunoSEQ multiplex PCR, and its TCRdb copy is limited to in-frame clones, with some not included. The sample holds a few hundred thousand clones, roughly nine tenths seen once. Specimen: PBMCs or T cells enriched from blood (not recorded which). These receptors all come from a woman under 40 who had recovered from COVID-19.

The CDR3 reads CASSLGGAFSGNTIYF. As DNA, the CDR3 is TGTGCCAGCAGCTTAGGGGGGGCCTTCTCTGGAAACACCATATATTTT. This chain uses TRBV5-8 with TRBJ1-3; tentative D call: TRBD1 (6 bases). This CDR3 comprises 16 residues. Germline V gene lookup returns CDR1 SGHTS and CDR2 YDEGEE. Trimming took off 2 bases at V and 0 bases at J, with 12 bases between the two ends.

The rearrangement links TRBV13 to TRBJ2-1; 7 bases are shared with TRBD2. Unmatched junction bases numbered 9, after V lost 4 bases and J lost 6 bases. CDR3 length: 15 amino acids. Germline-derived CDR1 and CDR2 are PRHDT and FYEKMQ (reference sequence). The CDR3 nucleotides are TGTGCCAGCAGCTCCCGGGACTATCTCACCAATGAGCAGTTCTTC. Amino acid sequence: CASSSRDYLTNEQFF. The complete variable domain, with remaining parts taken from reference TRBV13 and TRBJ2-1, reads AAGVIQSPRHLIKEKRETATLKCYPIPRHDTVYWYQQGPGQDPQFLISFYEKMQSDKGSIPDRFSAQQFSDYHSELNMSSLELGDSALYFCASSSRDYLTNEQFFGPGTRLTVL.

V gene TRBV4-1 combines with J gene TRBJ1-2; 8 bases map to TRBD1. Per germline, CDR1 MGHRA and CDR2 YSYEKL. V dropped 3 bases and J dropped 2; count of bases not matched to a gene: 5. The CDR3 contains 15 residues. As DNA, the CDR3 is TGCGCCAGCAGCCAGGAGACAGGGGCAAACTATGGCTACACCTTC. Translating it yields CASSQETGANYGYTF.

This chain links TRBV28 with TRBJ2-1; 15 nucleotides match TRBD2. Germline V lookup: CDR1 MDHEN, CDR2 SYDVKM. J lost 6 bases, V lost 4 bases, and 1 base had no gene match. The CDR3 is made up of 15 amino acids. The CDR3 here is CASSSGLAGGNEQFF. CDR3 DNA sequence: TGTGCCAGCAGTTCGGGACTAGCGGGAGGCAATGAGCAGTTCTTC.

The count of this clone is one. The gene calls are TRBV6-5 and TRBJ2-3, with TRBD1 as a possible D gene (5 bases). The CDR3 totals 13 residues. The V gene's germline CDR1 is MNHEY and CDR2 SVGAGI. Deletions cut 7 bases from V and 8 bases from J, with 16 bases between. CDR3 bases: TGTGCCAGCAAGGACACCGGCCATTCTACGCAGTATTTT. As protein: CASKDTGHSTQYF.

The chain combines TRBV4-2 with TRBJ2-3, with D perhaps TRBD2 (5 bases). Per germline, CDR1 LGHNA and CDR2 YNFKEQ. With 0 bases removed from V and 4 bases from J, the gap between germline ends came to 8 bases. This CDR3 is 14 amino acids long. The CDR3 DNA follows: TGTGCCAGCAGCCAAGATCGGGAAGCAGATACGCAGTATTTT. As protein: CASSQDREADTQYF.

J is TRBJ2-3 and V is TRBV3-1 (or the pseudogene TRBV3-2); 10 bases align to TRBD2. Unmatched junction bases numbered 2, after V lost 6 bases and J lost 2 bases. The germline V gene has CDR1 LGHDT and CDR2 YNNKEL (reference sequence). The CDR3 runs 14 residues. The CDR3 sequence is CASRLAGPTDTQYF. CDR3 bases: TGTGCCAGCAGACTAGCGGGACCCACAGATACGCAGTATTTT.

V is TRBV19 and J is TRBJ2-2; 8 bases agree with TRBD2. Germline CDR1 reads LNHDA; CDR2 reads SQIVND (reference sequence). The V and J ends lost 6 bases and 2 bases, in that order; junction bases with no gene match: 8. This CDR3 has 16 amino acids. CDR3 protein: CASSAAGLENTGELFF. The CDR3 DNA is TGTGCCAGTAGCGCGGCGGGACTAGAAAACACCGGGGAGCTGTTTTTT.